The sample holds many counts of the clone carrying this T cell receptor beta chain. This specimen comes from a study of CD8+CD57+ T cells in acquired aplastic anemia. The overall study: Yields of DNA that came from sorted CD4+ and CD8+ cells averaged around 3 ug.

The sequenced patients had an expansion of CD8+CD57+ cells seen by flow cytometry. CDR3 and TCR beta VDJ profiling relied on a genomic DNA template. TCRdb passed the reads through MiXCR, listing each CDR3 protein once. Of 120,000 or so distinct CDR3 sequences detected, over 30% appear once; the ten largest clones hold over 2%. The CDR3 sequence is 16 residues long. The junction had 6 bases not matched to a gene; V was cut back by 1 base and J by 1 base. CDR1 is MNHNS and CDR2 is SASEGT in the germline V gene. The sequence came from a human donor with aplastic anemia. Material for sequencing was sorted CD4+, CD8+, or CD8+CD57+ T cells (not recorded which) from PBMCs. V and J are TRBV6-1 and TRBJ1-2, with 7 bases matching TRBD1. CDR3 coding DNA: TGTGCCAGCAGTGAAGTGGGGAGACAGGGTAACTATGGCTACACCTTC. Amino acid sequence: CASSEVGRQGNYGYTF.